This T cell receptor beta chain was sequenced for a study of blood T cell repertoires in COVID-19. The wider study: Italy, Spain and the United States were the sources of the convalescent and acute COVID-19 samples. PBMCs, B-cell-depleted T cells, or T cells provided the cDNA or gDNA that made up the material.

Per the study methods: Quantification of nucleated cells was approximated via reference gene primer amplification. Sequencing used immunoSEQ multiplex PCR; TCRdb keeps in-frame clones, though not all of them. The V and J calls and clone size are taken from that table; D and trimming were inferred from the DNA. This table holds 50,000 to 60,000 clones, roughly 80% found once. The CDR3 covers 12 residues. Germline-derived CDR1 and CDR2 are MGHDK and SYGVNS. Germline trimming cut 9 bases from V and 4 bases from J; bases unmatched to any gene: 2. This receptor was taken from a human donor in a cohort sampled during active or convalescent COVID-19. The sample consisted of peripheral blood. This chain uses TRBV25-1 with TRBJ1-4, with 7 bases that match TRBD1. The CDR3: CASNRGNEKLFF. CDR3 nucleotides: TGTGCCAGTAACAGGGGTAATGAAAAACTGTTTTTT.